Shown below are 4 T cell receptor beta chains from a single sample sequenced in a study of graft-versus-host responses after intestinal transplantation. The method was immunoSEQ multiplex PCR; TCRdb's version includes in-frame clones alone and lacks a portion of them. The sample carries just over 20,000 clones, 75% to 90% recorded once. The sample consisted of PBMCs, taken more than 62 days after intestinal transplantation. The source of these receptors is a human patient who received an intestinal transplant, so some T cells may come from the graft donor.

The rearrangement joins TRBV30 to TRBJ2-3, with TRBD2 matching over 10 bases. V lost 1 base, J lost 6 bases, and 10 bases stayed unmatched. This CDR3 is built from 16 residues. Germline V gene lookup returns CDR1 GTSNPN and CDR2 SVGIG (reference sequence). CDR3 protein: CAWSEVVAGGRDTQYF. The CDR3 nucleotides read TGTGCCTGGAGTGAGGTGGTAGCGGGGGGCCGGGATACGCAGTATTTT.

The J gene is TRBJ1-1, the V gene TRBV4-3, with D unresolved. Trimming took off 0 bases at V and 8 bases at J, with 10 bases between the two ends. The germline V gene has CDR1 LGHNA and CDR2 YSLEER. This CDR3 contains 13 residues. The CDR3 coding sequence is TGCGCCAGCAGCCAAGATTGGGCAGAAGAAGCTTTCTTT. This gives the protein CASSQDWAEEAFF.

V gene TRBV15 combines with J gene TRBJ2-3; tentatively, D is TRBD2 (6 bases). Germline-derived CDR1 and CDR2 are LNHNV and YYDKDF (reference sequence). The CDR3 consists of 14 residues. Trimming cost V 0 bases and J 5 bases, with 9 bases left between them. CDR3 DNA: TGTGCCACCAGCAGAGATCCCGGGGGAGATACGCAGTATTTT. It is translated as CATSRDPGGDTQYF.

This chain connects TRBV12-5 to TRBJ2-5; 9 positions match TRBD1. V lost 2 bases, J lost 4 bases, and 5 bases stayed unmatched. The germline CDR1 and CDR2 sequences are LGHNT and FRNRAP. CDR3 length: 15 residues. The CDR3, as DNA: TGTGCTAGTGGTTTGTCAACAGGGGGCGGAGAGACCCAGTACTTC. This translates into CASGLSTGGGETQYF.